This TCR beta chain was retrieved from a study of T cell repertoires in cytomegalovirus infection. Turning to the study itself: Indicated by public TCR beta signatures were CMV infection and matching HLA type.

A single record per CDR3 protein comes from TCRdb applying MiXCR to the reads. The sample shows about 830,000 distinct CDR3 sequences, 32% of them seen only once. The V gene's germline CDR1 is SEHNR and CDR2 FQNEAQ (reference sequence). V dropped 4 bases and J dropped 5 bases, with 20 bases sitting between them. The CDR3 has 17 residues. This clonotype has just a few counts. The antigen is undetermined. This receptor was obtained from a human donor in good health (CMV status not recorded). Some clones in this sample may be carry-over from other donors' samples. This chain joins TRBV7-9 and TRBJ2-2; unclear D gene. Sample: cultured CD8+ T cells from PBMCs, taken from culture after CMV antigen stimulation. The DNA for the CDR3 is TGTGCCAGCAGCTCCCCTATGGACGACGTAAAGACCGGGGAGCTGTTTTTT. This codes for CASSSPMDDVKTGELFF.